This T cell receptor beta chain was captured in a study of PD-1 blockade in classical Hodgkin lymphoma (dated by TCRdb to about 2020). About the full investigation: Nivolumab dosing was 3 mg/kg intravenously every 2 weeks, continuing until either disease progression or unacceptable toxicity. To define a peripheral blood immune signature of response to PD-1 blockade in classical Hodgkin lymphoma, the study combined TCR beta sequencing with CyTOF.

The CDR3 runs 14 amino acids, cysteine and phenylalanine included. Just the 42-base CDR3 DNA is kept, in frame starting at base 1. V lost 8 bases and J lost 0 bases; the stretch between them is 10 bases long. The germline V gene supplies CDR1 SNHLY and CDR2 FYNNEI. The Qiagen DNeasy kit was used to extract genomic DNA both from unsorted PBMCs and from the negatively selected CD4+ and CD8+ fractions. TCR beta CDR3 regions were amplified by immunoSEQ multiplex PCR using primers annealing to V and J segments. A synthetic immune receptor repertoire was used to minimize amplification bias, and remaining bias was computationally removed after sequencing. In the paper's pipeline: Custom Python scripts were used to quantify repertoire diversity as the Shannon entropy index. Unsorted, CD4+ and CD8+ repertoires were examined separately, except in combined analyses, for which CD4+ and CD8+ sequences were merged in silico. A clone counted as expanded when the clone's frequency after treatment rose at least 2-fold relative to C1D1, and clones undetected at baseline were given a pseudocount of 0.5. Singleton clones were defined as clones with 0 or 1 copy at C1D1, and non-singleton clones were defined as clones with 2 or more copies. Clones expanded in unsorted samples were labelled as CD4+, CD8+ or unknown by matching protein sequences in sorted samples from the same patient. Wilcoxon tests were applied to paired samples to test diversity changes from C1D1 to C4D1. TCRdb holds this immuneACCESS table with in-frame rearrangements only. Some clones are missing; in checked studies, unresolved V genes explain under half, and the rest has no known cause. V and J calls and clone size are those listed in that table; D and trimming were worked out from the DNA. This sample holds 95,000 to 100,000 clones; approximately 90% were observed only once. The ten most abundant clones make up approximately 6.3% of the sample.

What the time point label conveys for this sample: cycle 2 day 1 (C2D1) of nivolumab. All trial patients had relapsed after autologous stem cell transplantation, with cohorts A, B and C differing in prior brentuximab vedotin exposure. A total of around 59 patients with relapsed/refractory classical Hodgkin lymphoma made up the trial cohort, and each patient's best overall response was complete response, partial response or progressive disease. Single-agent nivolumab was administered to trial patients in the multi-cohort phase II CheckMate 205 trial. An independent review committee assessed best overall response using the 2007 International Working Group response criteria. Trial PBMCs were obtained immediately prior to nivolumab initiation (C1D1) and on therapy at cycle 2 day 1 and cycle 4 day 1. Peripheral blood was collected in 8 mL Vacutainer Cell Preparation Tubes, from which PBMCs were isolated by centrifugation and then cryopreserved.

In the case of this clone: Its recognized antigen is unknown. No clone much larger than this one lies a single base away; base qualities are absent.

Overall study results and their limits: Lower diversity was seen in patients whose nivolumab began less than 1 year after ASCT, and these patients were left out of later analyses so that immune reconstitution would not confound the results. The study was restricted to a single clinical trial cohort, and the causes of repertoire differences, possibly disease activity or prior therapy, were left undefined. Newly diagnosed patients were reported to have lower baseline TCR diversity than healthy donors, and relapsed/refractory patients were reported to have lower baseline TCR diversity still. A significant rise by C4D1 was seen in CD4+ but not CD8+ TCR diversity (p=0.0027 vs p=0.16), with the rise being most apparent in complete responders (p=0.02). Trial patients achieving complete response had baseline diversity similar to newly diagnosed patients, whereas partial responders and progressors had significantly lower diversity.

The source material was peripheral blood mononuclear cells (PBMCs), sampled before the second cycle of nivolumab. The TCR comes from a human donor with classical Hodgkin lymphoma. This receptor chain uses TRBV2 and TRBJ1-4; the D gene assignment is ambiguous. The base sequence is TGTGCCAGCGAGTTAATTGCAACTAATGAAAAACTGTTTTTT. Its protein is CASELIATNEKLFF.